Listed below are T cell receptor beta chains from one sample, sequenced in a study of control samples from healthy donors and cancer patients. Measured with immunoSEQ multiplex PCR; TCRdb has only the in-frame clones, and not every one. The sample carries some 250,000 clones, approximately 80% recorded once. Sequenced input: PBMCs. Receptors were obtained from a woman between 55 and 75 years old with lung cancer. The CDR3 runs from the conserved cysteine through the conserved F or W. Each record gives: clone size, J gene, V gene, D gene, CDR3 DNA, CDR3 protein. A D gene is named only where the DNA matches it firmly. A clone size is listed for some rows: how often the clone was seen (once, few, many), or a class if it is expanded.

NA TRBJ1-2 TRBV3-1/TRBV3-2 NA TGTGCCAGCAGCCTAAACATGGGGAGAAACGGCTACACCTTC CASSLNMGRNGYTF
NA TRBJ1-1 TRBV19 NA TGTGCCAGTAGTAGTGCCCGGGGCTCTGAAGCTTTCTTT CASSSARGSEAFF
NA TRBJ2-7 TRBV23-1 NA TGCGCCAGCAGTCATCGAGAGCAGTACTTC CASSHREQYF
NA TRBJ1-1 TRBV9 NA TGTGCCAGCAGCGTAGGCCCTGAGGGCACTGAAGCTTTCTTT CASSVGPEGTEAFF
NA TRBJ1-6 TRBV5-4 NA TGTGCCAGCAGCTTGGAGGGGGGAAATTCACCCCTCCACTTT CASSLEGGNSPLHF
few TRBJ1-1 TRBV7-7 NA TGTGCTAGCAGCCCCCGAGAGGGGACTGAAGCTTTCTTT CASSPREGTEAFF
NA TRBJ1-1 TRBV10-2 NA TGCGCCAGCAGTGTAACAACGAACACTGAAGCTTTCTTT CASSVTTNTEAFF
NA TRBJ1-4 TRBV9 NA TGTGCCAGCAGCCTAGGGGGGCGTGAAAAACTGTTTTTT CASSLGGREKLFF
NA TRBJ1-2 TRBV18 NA TGTGCCAGCTCACCTCCCGACCGGGACCGCTGGGGCTACACCTTC CASSPPDRDRWGYTF
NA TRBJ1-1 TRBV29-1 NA TGCAGCGCCCTGCGTGACATTCAGGAAGCTTTCTTT CSALRDIQEAFF
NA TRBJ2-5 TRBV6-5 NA TGTGCCAGCAGTACCCGCCTTAGCGGCCAAGAGACCCAGTACTTC CASSTRLSGQETQYF
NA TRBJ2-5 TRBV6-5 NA TGTGCCAGCGGACGGAACCTCCAAGAGACCCAGTACTTC CASGRNLQETQYF
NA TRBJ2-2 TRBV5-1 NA TGCGCCAGCAGCTTGGGGACAGAAAATGGCGGGGAGCTGTTTTTT CASSLGTENGGELFF
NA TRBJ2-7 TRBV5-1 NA TGCGCCAGCAGCTTGTGGGCGGCGGAGCAGTACTTC CASSLWAAEQYF
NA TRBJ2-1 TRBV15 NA TGTGCCACCAGCAGAGATTGGGGAAGTACCTACAATGAGCAGTTCTTC CATSRDWGSTYNEQFF
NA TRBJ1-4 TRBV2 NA TGTGCCAGCAGTACGGGGAGGGGGAGGACTAATGAAAAACTGTTTTTT CASSTGRGRTNEKLFF
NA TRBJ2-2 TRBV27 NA TGTGCCAGCAGGGAACAGGGACCCGGGGAGCTGTTTTTT CASREQGPGELFF
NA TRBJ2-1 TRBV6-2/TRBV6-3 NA TGTGCCAGCAGTGCATTCACGGGATACAATGAGCAGTTCTTC CASSAFTGYNEQFF
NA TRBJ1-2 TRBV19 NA TGTGCCAGTAGCTATGGCTTGGATGGTGGCTACACCTTC CASSYGLDGGYTF
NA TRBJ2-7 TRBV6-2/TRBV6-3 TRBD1 TGTGCCAGCAGCCGGGACAGGGTAACCTACGAGCAGTACTTC CASSRDRVTYEQYF
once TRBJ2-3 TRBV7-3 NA TGTGCCAGCAGCTTATACCCGGGAGGCACAGATACGCAGTATTTT CASSLYPGGTDTQYF
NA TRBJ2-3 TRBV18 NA TGTGCCAGCTCACAATCTAGGGCGAGCACAGATACGCAGTATTTT CASSQSRASTDTQYF
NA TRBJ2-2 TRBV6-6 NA TGTGCCAGCAGTTACTCACGACAGTCAACCGGGGAGCTGTTTTTT CASSYSRQSTGELFF
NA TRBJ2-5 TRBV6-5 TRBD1 TGTGCCAGCAGACGGGACAGGGGGCGAGAGACCCAGTACTTC CASRRDRGRETQYF